Listed below are T cell receptor beta chains from one sample, sequenced in a study of technical replicates of blood from several donors. Sequencing was performed with immunoSEQ multiplex PCR; in TCRdb, only in-frame clones are kept and a portion is missing. The sample gives about 62,000 clones, approximately 89% of which show up once; around 5.2% is in the top ten. The sample comprised PBMCs. These receptors all stem from a human donor in good health. Some clones in this sample may be carry-over from other donors' samples. The CDR3 runs from the conserved cysteine through the conserved F or W. The D gene is left open where the match is weak. A row's size may be missing; if present it is once, few, many or a size class.

J	size	D	length	V	CDR3	DNA
TRBJ2-7	.	TRBD2	14	TRBV6-4	CASSRCLAVYEQYF	TGTGCCAGCAGTAGGTGTCTAGCGGTATACGAGCAGTACTTC
TRBJ1-2	few	.	17	TRBV4-1	CASSPSGTWLLAMGYTF	TGCGCCAGCAGCCCATCCGGGACATGGCTTCTCGCTATGGGCTACACCTTC
TRBJ2-2	once	.	14	TRBV2	CASRGGFSTGELFF	TGTGCCAGCAGAGGAGGGTTTAGCACCGGGGAGCTGTTTTTT
TRBJ2-7	.	.	11	TRBV20-1	CSATQGNEQYF	TGCAGTGCAACTCAGGGTAACGAGCAGTACTTC
TRBJ2-5	.	TRBD2	14	TRBV6-1	CASRAGTREETQYF	TGTGCCAGCAGGGCCGGGACTAGGGAAGAGACCCAGTACTTC
TRBJ2-1	many	TRBD2	14	TRBV5-1	CASTTSGGYNEQFF	TGCGCCAGCACTACTAGCGGGGGCTACAATGAGCAGTTCTTC
TRBJ1-2	once	.	14	TRBV28	CASGQLEQGDGYTF	TGTGCCAGCGGCCAGTTGGAACAGGGTGATGGCTACACCTTC
TRBJ1-1	.	TRBD1	14	TRBV10-3	CAADRGTGNTEAFF	TGTGCCGCAGACAGGGGAACTGGAAACACTGAAGCTTTCTTT
TRBJ2-2	.	TRBD2	17	TRBV5-1	CASSGGTSGGNTGELFF	TGCGCCAGCAGCGGAGGGACTAGCGGAGGGAACACCGGGGAGCTGTTTTTT
TRBJ2-7	.	.	16	TRBV7-2	CASSLVLQAGPGKQYF	TGTGCCAGCAGCTTAGTCCTACAGGCGGGGCCGGGGAAGCAGTACTTC
TRBJ2-7	once	.	14	TRBV7-2	CASSFDRSSYEQYF	TGTGCCAGCAGCTTCGACAGGAGCTCCTACGAGCAGTACTTC
TRBJ1-4	.	.	17	TRBV7-2	CASSLVRGGGTNEKLFF	TGTGCCAGCAGCTTAGTGCGAGGGGGTGGGACTAATGAAAAACTGTTTTTT
TRBJ1-1	.	TRBD1	19	TRBV7-6	CASSLALRGPITMNTEAFF	TGTGCCAGCAGCTTAGCATTGAGGGGGCCCATAACCATGAACACTGAAGCTTTCTTT
TRBJ2-1	once	.	13	TRBV5-1	CASPTGHYNEQFF	TGCGCCAGTCCTACAGGGCACTACAATGAGCAGTTCTTC
TRBJ1-1	.	.	15	TRBV30	CAWSSLLGEGPEAFF	TGTGCCTGGAGTAGCCTTTTAGGGGAGGGACCTGAAGCTTTCTTT
TRBJ2-1	.	.	15	TRBV7-3	CASSLSRRPYNEQFF	TGTGCCAGCAGCTTATCGAGGCGCCCCTACAATGAGCAGTTCTTC
TRBJ2-1	.	TRBD2	15	TRBV11-3	CASSSGLAGVNEQFF	TGTGCCAGCAGCTCCGGACTAGCGGGAGTGAATGAGCAGTTCTTC